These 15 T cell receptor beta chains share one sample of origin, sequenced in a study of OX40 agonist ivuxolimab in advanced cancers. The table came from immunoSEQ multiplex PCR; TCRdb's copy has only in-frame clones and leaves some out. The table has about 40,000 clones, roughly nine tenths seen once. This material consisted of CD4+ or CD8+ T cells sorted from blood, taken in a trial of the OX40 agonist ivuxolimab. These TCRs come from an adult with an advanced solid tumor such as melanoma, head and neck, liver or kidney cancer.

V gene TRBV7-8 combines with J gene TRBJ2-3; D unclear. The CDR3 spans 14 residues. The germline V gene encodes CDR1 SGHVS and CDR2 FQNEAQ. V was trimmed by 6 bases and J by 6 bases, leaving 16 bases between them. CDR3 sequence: CASSLRALGDTQYF. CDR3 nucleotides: TGTGCCAGCAGTCTCCGGGCCCTTGGGGATACGCAGTATTTT.

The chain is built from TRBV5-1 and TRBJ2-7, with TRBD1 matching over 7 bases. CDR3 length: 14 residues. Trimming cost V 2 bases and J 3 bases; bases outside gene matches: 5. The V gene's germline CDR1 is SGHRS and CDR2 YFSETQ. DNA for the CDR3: TGCGCCAGCAGCTTACCGGGACAGCACTACGAGCAGTACTTC. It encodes CASSLPGQHYEQYF. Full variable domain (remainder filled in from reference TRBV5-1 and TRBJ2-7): KAGVTQTPRYLIKTRGQQVTLSCSPISGHRSVSWYQQTPGQGLQFLFEYFSETQRNKGNFPGRFSGRQFSNSRSEMNVSTLELGDSALYLCASSLPGQHYEQYFGPGTRLTVT.

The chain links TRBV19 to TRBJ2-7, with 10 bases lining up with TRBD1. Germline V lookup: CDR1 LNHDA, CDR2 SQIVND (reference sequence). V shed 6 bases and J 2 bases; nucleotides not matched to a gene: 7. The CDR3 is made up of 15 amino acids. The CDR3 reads CASSPLGQGPYEQYF. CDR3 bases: TGTGCCAGTAGCCCGCTGGGACAGGGGCCCTACGAGCAGTACTTC.

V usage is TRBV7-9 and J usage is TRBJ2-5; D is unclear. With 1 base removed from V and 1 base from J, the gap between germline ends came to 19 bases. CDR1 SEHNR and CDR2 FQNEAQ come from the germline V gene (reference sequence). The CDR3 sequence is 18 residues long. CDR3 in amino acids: CASSLVGRGGTIQETQYF. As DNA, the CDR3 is TGTGCCAGCAGCTTAGTAGGTCGAGGCGGAACAATCCAAGAGACCCAGTACTTC.

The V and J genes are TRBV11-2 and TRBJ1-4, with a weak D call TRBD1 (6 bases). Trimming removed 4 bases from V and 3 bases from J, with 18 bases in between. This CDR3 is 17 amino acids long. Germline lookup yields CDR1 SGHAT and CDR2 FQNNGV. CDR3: CASSYGGAGRSNEKLFF. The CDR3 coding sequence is TGTGCCAGCAGCTACGGGGGGGCAGGCAGATCTAATGAAAAACTGTTTTTT. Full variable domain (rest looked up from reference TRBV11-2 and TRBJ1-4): EAGVAQSPRYKIIEKRQSVAFWCNPISGHATLYWYQQILGQGPKLLIQFQNNGVVDDSQLPKDRFSAERLKGVDSTLKIQPAKLEDSAVYLCASSYGGAGRSNEKLFFGSGTQLSVL.

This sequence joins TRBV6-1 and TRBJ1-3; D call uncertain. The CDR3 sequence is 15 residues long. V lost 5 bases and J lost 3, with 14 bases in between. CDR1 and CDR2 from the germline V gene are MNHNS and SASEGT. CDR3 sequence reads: CASSISPGLGNTIYF. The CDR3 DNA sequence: TGTGCCAGCAGTATTTCCCCAGGTCTTGGAAACACCATATATTTT.

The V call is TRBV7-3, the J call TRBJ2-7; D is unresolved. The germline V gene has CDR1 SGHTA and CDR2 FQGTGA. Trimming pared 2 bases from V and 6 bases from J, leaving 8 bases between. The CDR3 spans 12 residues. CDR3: CASSLGSVEQYF. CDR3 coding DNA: TGTGCCAGCAGCTTAGGGTCGGTCGAGCAGTACTTC.

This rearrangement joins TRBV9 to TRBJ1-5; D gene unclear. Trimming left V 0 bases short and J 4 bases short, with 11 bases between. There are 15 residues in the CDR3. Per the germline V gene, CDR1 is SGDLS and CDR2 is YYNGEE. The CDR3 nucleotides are TGTGCCAGCAGCGTAGGTTCCAGCTCTAATCAGCCCCAGCATTTT. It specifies CASSVGSSSNQPQHF.

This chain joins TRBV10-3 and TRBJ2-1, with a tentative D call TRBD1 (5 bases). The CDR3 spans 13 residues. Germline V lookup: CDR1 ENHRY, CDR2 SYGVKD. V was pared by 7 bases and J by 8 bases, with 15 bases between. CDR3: CAIKQDVQDEQFF. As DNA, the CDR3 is TGTGCCATCAAACAGGACGTTCAGGATGAGCAGTTCTTC.

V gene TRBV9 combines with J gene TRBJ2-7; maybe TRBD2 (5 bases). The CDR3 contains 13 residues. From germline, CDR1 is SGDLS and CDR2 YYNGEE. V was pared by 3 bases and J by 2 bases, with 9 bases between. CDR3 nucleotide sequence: TGTGCCAGCAGCGCTTCTAGCACCTACGAGCAGTACTTC. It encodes CASSASSTYEQYF.

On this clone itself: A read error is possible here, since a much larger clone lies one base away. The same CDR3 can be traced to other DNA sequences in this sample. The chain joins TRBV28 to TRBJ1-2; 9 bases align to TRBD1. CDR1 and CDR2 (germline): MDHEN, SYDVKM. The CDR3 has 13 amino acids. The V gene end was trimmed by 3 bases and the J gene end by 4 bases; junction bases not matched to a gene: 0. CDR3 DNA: TGTGCCAGCAGTTTGGACAGGGGCTATGGCTACACCTTC. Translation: CASSLDRGYGYTF.

CDR3 sequence: CASSASPLRGTGELFF. The CDR3 DNA is TGCGCCAGCAGCGCATCACCTCTCCGGGGAACCGGGGAGCTGTTTTTT. The chain uses TRBV4-1 and TRBJ2-2; tentative D call: TRBD2 (5 bases). The V and J ends lost 5 bases and 5 bases respectively, with 18 bases between them. Germline V gene lookup returns CDR1 MGHRA and CDR2 YSYEKL. This CDR3 has 16 amino acids.

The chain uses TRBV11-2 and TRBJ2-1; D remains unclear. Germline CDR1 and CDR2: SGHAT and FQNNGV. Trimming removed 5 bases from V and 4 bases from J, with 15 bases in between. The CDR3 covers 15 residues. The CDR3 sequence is CASSRDTSLYNEQFF. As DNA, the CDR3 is TGTGCCAGCAGCCGTGACACAAGCCTTTACAATGAGCAGTTCTTC.

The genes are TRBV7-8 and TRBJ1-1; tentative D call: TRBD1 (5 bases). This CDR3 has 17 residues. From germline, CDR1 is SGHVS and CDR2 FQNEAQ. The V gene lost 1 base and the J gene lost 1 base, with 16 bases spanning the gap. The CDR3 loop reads CASSLVSQGLKNTEAFF. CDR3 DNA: TGTGCCAGCAGCTTAGTGTCCCAGGGCTTAAAGAACACTGAAGCTTTCTTT.

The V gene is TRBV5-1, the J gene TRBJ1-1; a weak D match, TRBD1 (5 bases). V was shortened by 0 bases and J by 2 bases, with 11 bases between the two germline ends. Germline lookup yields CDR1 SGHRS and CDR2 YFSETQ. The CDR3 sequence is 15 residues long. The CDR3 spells CASSLGSQGNTEAFF. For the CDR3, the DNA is TGCGCCAGCAGCTTGGGGTCTCAGGGAAACACTGAAGCTTTCTTT.